This TCR beta chain appears in the sequencing data of a study of blood T cell repertoires in COVID-19. With V trimmed by 9 bases and J by 4 bases, 11 bases remained unmatched. Germline assignment: CDR1 MNHEY and CDR2 SMNVEV (reference sequence). The CDR3 consists of 15 residues. The data were produced by immunoSEQ multiplex PCR, yet TCRdb's version contains in-frame clones alone and is incomplete. The repertoire holds fewer than 150,000 clones, with approximately 78% as singletons. What was sequenced was peripheral blood. The chain couples TRBV27 to TRBJ1-3; 8 positions agree with TRBD1. This TCR derives from a woman of 80 years or more with acute or convalescent COVID-19. The CDR3, as DNA: TGTGCCAGTAGACAGGGGACCGATTTGGGAAACACCATATATTTT. Translating gives CASRQGTDLGNTIYF.